This T cell receptor beta chain derives from a study of control samples from healthy donors and cancer patients. Some clones are missing from TCRdb's copy, which holds only in-frame ones; the method was immunoSEQ multiplex PCR. This sample has 75,000 to 100,000 clones, with roughly 78% found just once. Germline V gene data show CDR1 as SQVTM and CDR2 as ANQGSEA. This CDR3 has 17 residues. Trimming took 7 bases from V and 0 from J; bases not matched to a gene: 10. The rearrangement uses TRBV29-1 and TRBJ2-7, with 15 positions matching TRBD2. This clonotype originated in a man aged 60-69 years in good health. Specimen: blood. CDR3 nucleotide sequence: TGCAGCGCTATCAGGACTAGCGGGGGGGTTAGCTCCTACGAGCAGTACTTC. Its translation is CSAIRTSGGVSSYEQYF.